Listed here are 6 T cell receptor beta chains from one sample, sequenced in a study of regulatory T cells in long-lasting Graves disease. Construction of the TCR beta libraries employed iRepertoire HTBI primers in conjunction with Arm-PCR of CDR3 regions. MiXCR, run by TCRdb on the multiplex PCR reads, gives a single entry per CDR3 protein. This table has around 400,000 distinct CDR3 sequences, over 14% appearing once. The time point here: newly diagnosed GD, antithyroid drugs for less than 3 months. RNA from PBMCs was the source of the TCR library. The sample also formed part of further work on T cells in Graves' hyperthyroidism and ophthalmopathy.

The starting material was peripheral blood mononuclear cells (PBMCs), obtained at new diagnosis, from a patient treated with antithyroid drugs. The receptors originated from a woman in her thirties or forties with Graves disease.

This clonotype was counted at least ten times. The CDR3 nucleotides are TGTGCCAGCAGCCAAGATTTGCAGGGGGCCTATGGCTACACCTTC. Protein: CASSQDLQGAYGYTF. The genes are TRBV2 and TRBJ1-2; 8 bases line up with TRBD1. Germline V gene sequence: CDR1 SNHLY, CDR2 FYNNEI. V was clipped by 6 bases and J by 4 bases; unmatched bases: 10. CDR3 length: 15 residues. The full variable domain, rest sourced from reference TRBV2 and TRBJ1-2, is EPEVTQTPSHQVTQMGQEVILRCVPISNHLYFYWYRQILGQKVEFLVSFYNNEISEKSEIFDDQFSVERPDGSNFTLKIRSTKLEDSAMYFCASSQDLQGAYGYTFGSGTRLTVV.

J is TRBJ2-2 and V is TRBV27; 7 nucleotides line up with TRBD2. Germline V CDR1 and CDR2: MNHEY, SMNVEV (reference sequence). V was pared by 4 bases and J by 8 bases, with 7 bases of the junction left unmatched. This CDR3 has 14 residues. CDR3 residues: CASSSILAAGELFF. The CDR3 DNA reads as TGTGCCAGCAGTTCGATCCTAGCGGCTGGGGAGCTGTTTTTT.

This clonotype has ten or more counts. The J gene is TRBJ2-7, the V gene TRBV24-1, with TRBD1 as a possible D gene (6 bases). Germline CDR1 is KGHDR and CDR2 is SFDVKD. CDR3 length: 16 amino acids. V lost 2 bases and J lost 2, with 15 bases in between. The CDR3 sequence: CATSDSRTVFPYEQYF. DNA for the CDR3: TGTGCCACCAGTGATTCAAGGACAGTTTTCCCCTACGAGCAGTACTTC.

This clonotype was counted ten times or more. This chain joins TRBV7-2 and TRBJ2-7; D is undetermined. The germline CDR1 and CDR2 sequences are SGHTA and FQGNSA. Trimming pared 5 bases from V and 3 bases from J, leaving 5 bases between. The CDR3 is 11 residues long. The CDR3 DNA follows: TGTGCCAGCAGCCTCCACTACGAGCAGTACTTC. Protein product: CASSLHYEQYF.

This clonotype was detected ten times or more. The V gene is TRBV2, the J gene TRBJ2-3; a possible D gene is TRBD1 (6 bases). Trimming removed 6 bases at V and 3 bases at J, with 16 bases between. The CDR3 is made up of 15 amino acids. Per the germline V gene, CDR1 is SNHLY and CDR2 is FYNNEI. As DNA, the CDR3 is TGTGCCAGCAGCTCAAGATACACAGGGACAGATACGCAGTATTTT. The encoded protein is CASSSRYTGTDTQYF.

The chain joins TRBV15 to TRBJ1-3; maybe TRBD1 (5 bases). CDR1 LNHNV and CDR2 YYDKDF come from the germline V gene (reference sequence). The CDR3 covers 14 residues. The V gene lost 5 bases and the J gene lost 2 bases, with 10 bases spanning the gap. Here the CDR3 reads CATSDRGTGNTIYF. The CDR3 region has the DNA TGTGCCACCAGCGATCGGGGGACTGGAAACACCATATATTTT.